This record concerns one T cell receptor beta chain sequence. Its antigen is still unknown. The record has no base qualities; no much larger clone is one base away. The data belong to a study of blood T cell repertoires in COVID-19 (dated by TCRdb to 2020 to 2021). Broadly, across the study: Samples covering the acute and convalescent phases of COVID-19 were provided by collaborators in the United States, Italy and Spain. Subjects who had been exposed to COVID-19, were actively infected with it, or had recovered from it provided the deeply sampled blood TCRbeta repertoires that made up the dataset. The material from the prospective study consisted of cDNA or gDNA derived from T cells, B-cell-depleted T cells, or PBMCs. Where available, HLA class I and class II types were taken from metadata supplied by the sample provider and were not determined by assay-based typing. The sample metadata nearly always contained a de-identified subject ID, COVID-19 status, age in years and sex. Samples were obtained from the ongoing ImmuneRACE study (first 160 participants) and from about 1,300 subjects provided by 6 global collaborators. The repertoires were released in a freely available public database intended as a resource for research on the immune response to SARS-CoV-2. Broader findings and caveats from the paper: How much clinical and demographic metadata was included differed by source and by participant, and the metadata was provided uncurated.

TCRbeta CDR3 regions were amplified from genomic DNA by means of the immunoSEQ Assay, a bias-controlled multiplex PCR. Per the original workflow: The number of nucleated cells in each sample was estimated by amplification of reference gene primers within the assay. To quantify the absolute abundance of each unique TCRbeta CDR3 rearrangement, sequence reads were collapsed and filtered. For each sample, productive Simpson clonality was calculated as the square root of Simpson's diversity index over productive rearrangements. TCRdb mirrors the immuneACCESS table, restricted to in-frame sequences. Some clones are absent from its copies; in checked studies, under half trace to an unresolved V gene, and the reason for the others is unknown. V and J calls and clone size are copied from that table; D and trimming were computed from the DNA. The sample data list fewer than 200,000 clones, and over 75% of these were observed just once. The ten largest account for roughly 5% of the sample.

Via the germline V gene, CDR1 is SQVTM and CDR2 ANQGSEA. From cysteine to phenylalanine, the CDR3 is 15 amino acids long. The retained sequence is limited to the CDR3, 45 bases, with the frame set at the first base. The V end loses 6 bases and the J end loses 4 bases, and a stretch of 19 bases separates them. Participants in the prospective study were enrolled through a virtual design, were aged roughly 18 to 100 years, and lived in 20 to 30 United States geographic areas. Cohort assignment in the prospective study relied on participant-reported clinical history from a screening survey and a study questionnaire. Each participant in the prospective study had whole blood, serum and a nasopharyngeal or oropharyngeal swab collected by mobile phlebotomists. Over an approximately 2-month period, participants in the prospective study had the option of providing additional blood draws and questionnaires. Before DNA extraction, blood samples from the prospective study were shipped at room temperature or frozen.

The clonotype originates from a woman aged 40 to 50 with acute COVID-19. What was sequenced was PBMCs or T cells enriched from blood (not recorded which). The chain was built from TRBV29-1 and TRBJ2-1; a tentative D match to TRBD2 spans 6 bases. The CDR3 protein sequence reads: CSVESLAESYNEQFF. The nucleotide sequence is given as TGCAGCGTAGAATCCTTAGCGGAATCGTACAATGAGCAGTTCTTC.